This is a list of T cell receptor beta chains from one sample in a study of T cell responses to AZD1222 COVID-19 vaccine. Sequenced by immunoSEQ multiplex PCR; TCRdb stores in-frame clones only, minus some. The sample has roughly 120,000 clones; around nine tenths are singletons. The input for sequencing was peripheral blood, taken on day 0 of AZD1222 vaccination. Receptor source: an adult in good health. Each CDR3 is given with its conserved first and last residue. A D gene is named only where the DNA matches it firmly. Some rows have no size entry. The others give once, few or many, or a class for an expanded clone.

d_gene: -; j_gene: TRBJ2-1; v_gene: TRBV5-8; abundance: -; CDR3nt: TGTGCCAGCAGCTTGGGCAGCCAGTCCTACAATGAGCAGTTCTTC; CDR3aa: CASSLGSQSYNEQFF
d_gene: TRBD2; j_gene: TRBJ2-1; v_gene: TRBV6-2/TRBV6-3; abundance: -; CDR3nt: TGTGCCAGCAGTTTTCTTCTGAGGAGCGGGGGGGTGAATGAGCAGTTCTTC; CDR3aa: CASSFLLRSGGVNEQFF
d_gene: TRBD2; j_gene: TRBJ2-1; v_gene: TRBV5-4; abundance: -; CDR3nt: TGTGCCGTGCGGACTAGCGGCACCTACAATGAGCAGTTCTTC; CDR3aa: CAVRTSGTYNEQFF
d_gene: -; j_gene: TRBJ1-2; v_gene: TRBV11-2; abundance: -; CDR3nt: TGTGCCAGCAGCTCGTTTGGAAGCAACTATGGCTACACCTTC; CDR3aa: CASSSFGSNYGYTF
d_gene: TRBD1; j_gene: TRBJ2-6; v_gene: TRBV6-4; abundance: -; CDR3nt: TGTGCCAGCAGTGACGGACAGGGCGGCTCTGGGGCCAACGTCCTGACTTTC; CDR3aa: CASSDGQGGSGANVLTF
d_gene: -; j_gene: TRBJ1-5; v_gene: TRBV2; abundance: once; CDR3nt: TGTGCCAGCAAGAAGGAGGGCGGGGTTGGCAATCAGCCCCAGCATTTT; CDR3aa: CASKKEGGVGNQPQHF
d_gene: -; j_gene: TRBJ1-1; v_gene: TRBV21-1; abundance: -; CDR3nt: TGTGCCAGCAGCCTCAGGGATCACATGAACACTGAAGCTTTCTTT; CDR3aa: CASSLRDHMNTEAFF
d_gene: -; j_gene: TRBJ1-3; v_gene: TRBV28; abundance: -; CDR3nt: TGTGCCAGCACCAAGGCTACTGGAAACACCATATATTTT; CDR3aa: CASTKATGNTIYF
d_gene: -; j_gene: TRBJ1-1; v_gene: TRBV12-3/TRBV12-4; abundance: -; CDR3nt: TGTGCCAGCAGTTTAGGGGGATTCGGTGAAGCTTTCTTT; CDR3aa: CASSLGGFGEAFF
d_gene: -; j_gene: TRBJ1-6; v_gene: TRBV5-1; abundance: -; CDR3nt: TGCGCCAGCAGCTTGGGGCAGGGTAATTCACCCCTCCACTTT; CDR3aa: CASSLGQGNSPLHF
d_gene: -; j_gene: TRBJ2-1; v_gene: TRBV9; abundance: -; CDR3nt: TGTGCCAGCAGCGTAGGAACGATTAGGGGGGCCATGTACAATGAGCAGTTCTTC; CDR3aa: CASSVGTIRGAMYNEQFF
d_gene: -; j_gene: TRBJ2-3; v_gene: TRBV7-3; abundance: -; CDR3nt: TGTGCCAGCAGCCAAAATTACCGCAGCGATACGCAGTATTTT; CDR3aa: CASSQNYRSDTQYF
d_gene: -; j_gene: TRBJ1-3; v_gene: TRBV19; abundance: -; CDR3nt: TGTGCCAGTACGGATGGAAACACCATATATTTT; CDR3aa: CASTDGNTIYF